This TCR beta chain originates from a study of blood T cell repertoires in COVID-19. Sequencing was performed with immunoSEQ multiplex PCR; in TCRdb, only in-frame clones are kept and a portion is missing. The sample records 250,000 or so clones, 88% being singletons. The sequencing input was peripheral blood. The sequence was obtained from a woman in her thirties with acute or convalescent COVID-19.

In DNA, the CDR3 is TGTGCCTGCGGGAAAAGTAAAAACATTCAGTACTTC. Amino acid sequence: CACGKSKNIQYF. The gene calls are TRBV30 and TRBJ2-4; maybe TRBD2 (5 bases). V was shortened by 6 bases and J by 4 bases, with 10 bases between the two germline ends. CDR1 is GTSNPN, CDR2 SVGIG, per germline (reference sequence). CDR3 length: 12 amino acids.